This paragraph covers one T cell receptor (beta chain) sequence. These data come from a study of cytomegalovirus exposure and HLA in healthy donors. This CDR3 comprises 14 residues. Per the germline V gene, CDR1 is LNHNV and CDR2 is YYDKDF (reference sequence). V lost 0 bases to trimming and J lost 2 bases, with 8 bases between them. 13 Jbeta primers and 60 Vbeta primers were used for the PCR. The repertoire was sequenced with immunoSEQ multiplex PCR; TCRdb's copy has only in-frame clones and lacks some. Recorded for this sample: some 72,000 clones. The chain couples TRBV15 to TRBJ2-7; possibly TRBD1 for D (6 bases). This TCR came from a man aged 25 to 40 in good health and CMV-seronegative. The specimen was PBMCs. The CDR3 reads CATSREPGAYEQYF. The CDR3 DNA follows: TGTGCCACCAGCAGAGAACCAGGGGCCTACGAGCAGTACTTC.